This TCR beta chain was identified during a study of OX40 agonist ivuxolimab in advanced cancers. Study findings and constraints: More expanded clones were seen, on average, in CD8+ T cells than in CD4+.

This table comes from immunoSEQ multiplex PCR, and its TCRdb copy is limited to in-frame clones, with some not included. Here the sample spans around 80,000 clones, under 90% being singletons. In the case of this clone: Its cognate antigen is unknown.

The source material was CD4+ or CD8+ T cells sorted from blood, sampled in a trial of the OX40 agonist ivuxolimab. The source of this sequence is an adult with an advanced solid tumor such as melanoma, head and neck, liver or kidney cancer.

The CDR3: CARSGTGITEAFF. For the CDR3, the DNA is TGTGCCAGGTCCGGGACAGGGATTACTGAAGCTTTCTTT. This sequence joins TRBV2 and TRBJ1-1; 9 nucleotides match TRBD1. The ends lost 9 bases at V and 5 bases at J; junction bases unmatched: 7. Germline CDR1 SNHLY, CDR2 FYNNEI. CDR3 size: 13 residues.